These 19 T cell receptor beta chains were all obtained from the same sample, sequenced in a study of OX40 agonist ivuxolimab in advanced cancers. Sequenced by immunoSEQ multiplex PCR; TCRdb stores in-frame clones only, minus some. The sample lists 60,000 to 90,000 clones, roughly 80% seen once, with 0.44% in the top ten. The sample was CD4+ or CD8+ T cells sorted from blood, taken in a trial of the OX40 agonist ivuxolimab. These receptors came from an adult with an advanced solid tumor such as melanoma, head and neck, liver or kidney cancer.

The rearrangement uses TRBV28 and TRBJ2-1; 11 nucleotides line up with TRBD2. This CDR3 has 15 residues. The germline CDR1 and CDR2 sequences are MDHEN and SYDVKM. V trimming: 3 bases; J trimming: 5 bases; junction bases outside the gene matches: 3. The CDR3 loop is CASSLVTSGDNEQFF. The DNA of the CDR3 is TGTGCCAGCAGTTTGGTGACTAGCGGGGACAATGAGCAGTTCTTC.

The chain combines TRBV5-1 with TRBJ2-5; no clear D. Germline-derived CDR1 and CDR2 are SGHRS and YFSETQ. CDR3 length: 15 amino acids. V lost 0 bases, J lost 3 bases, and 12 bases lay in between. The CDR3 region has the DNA TGCGCCAGCAGCTTGGGTCAAGTTCTGGAAGAGACCCAGTACTTC. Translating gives CASSLGQVLEETQYF.

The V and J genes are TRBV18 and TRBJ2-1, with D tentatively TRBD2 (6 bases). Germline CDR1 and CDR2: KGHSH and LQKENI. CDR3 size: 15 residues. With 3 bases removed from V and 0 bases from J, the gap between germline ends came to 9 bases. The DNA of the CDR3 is TGTGCCAGCTCACCTGACGGGAGCTCCTACAATGAGCAGTTCTTC. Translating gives CASSPDGSSYNEQFF.

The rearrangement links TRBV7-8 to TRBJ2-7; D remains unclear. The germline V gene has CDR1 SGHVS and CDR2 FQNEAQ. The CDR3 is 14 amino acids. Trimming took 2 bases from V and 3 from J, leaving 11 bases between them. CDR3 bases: TGTGCCAGCAGCTTAAGGCCGACAATCTACGAGCAGTACGTC. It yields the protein CASSLRPTIYEQYV.

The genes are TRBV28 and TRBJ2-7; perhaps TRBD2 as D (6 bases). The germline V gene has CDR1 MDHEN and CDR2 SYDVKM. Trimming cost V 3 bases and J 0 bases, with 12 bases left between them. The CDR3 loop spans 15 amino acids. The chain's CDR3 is CASSLWRGSSYEQYF. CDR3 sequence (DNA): TGTGCCAGCAGTTTGTGGCGGGGTAGCTCCTACGAGCAGTACTTC.

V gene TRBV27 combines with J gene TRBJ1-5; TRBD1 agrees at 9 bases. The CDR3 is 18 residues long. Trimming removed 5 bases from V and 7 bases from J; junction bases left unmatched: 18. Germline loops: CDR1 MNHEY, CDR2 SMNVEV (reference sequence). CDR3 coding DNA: TGTGCCAGCAGTATCCGCTCCATGGGGACAGGGTCGGAGCAGCCCCAGCATTTT. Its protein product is CASSIRSMGTGSEQPQHF.

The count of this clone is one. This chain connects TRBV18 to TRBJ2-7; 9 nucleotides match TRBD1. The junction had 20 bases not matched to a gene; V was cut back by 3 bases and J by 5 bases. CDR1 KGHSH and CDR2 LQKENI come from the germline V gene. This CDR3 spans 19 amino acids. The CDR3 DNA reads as TGTGCCAGCTCACCGGATACCCTTTCCGGGACAGGGTCGATGAACGAGCAGTACGTC. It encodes CASSPDTLSGTGSMNEQYV.

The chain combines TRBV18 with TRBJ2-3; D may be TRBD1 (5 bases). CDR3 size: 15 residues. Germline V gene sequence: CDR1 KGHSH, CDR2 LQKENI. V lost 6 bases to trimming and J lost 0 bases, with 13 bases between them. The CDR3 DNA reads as TGTGCCAGCTCGCCGCAGGGCTCTAGCACAGATACGCAGTATTTT. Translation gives CASSPQGSSTDTQYF.

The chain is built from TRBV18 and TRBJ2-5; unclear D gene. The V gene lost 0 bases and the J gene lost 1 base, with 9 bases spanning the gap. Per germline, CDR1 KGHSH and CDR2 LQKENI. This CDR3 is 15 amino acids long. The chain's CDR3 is CASSPPSRTQETQYF. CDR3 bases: TGTGCCAGCTCACCACCGTCCCGTACCCAAGAGACCCAGTACTTC. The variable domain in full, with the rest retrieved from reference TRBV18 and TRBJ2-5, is NAGVMQNPRHLVRRRGQEARLRCSPMKGHSHVYWYRQLPEEGLKFMVYLQKENIIDESGMPKERFSAEFPKEGPSILRIQQVVRGDSAAYFCASSPPSRTQETQYFGPGTRLLVL.

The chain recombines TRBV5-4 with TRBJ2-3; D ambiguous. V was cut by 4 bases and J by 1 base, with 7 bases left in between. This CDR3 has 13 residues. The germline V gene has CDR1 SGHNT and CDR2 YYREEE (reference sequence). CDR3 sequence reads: CASSSSGTDTQYF. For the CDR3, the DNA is TGTGCCAGCAGCAGCTCGGGCACAGATACGCAGTATTTT. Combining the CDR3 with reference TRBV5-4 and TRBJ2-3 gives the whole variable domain ETGVTQSPTHLIKTRGQQVTLRCSSQSGHNTVSWYQQALGQGPQFIFQYYREEENGRGNFPPRFSGLQFPNYSSELNVNALELDDSALYLCASSSSGTDTQYFGPGTRLTVL.

The CDR3 loop reads CASSTGTGGARETQYF. Written as DNA, the CDR3 is TGTGCCAGCAGTACCGGGACAGGGGGCGCCCGGGAGACCCAGTACTTC. The chain combines TRBV28 with TRBJ2-5; 12 bases map to TRBD1. This CDR3 comprises 16 residues. CDR1 and CDR2 (germline): MDHEN, SYDVKM. V lost 5 bases, J lost 5 bases, and 9 bases stayed unmatched. Supplemented by reference TRBV28 and TRBJ2-5, the full variable domain reads DVKVTQSSRYLVKRTGEKVFLECVQDMDHENMFWYRQDPGLGLRLIYFSYDVKMKEKGDIPEGYSVSREKKERFSLILESASTNQTSMYLCASSTGTGGARETQYFGPGTRLLVL.

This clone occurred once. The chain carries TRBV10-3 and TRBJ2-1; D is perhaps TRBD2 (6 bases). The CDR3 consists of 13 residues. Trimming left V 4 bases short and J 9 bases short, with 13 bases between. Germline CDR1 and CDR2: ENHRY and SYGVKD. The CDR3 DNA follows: TGTGCCATCAGTGCGTCGGAGGGACGTGAGCAGTTCTTC. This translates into CAISASEGREQFF.

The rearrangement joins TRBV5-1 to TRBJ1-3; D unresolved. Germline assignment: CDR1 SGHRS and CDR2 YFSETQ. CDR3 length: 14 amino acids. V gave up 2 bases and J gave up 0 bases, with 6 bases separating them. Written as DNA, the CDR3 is TGCGCCAGCAGCTTCACCAGCTCTGGAAACACCATATATTTT. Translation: CASSFTSSGNTIYF.

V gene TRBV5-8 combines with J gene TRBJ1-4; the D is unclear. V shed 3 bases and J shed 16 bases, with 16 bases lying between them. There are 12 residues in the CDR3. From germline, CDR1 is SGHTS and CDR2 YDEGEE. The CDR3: CASSWLGVKPFF. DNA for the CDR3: TGTGCCAGCAGCTGGCTCGGTGTGAAGCCGTTTTTT.

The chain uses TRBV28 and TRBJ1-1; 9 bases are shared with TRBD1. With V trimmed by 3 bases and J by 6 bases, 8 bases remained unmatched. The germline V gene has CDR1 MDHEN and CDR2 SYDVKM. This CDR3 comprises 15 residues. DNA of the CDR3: TGTGCCAGCAGTTTGCTCACAGGGGGCCCGCCTGAAGCTTTCTTT. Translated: CASSLLTGGPPEAFF.

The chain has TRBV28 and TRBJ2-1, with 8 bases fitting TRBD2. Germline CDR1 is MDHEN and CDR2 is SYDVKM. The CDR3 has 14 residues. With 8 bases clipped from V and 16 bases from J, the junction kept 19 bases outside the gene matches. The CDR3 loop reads CASQKRTPGGAGFF. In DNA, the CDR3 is TGTGCCAGCCAAAAAAGAACCCCGGGAGGGGCTGGTTTCTTC.

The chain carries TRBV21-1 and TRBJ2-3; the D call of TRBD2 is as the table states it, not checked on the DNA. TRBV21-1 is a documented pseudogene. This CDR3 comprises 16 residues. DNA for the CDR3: TGTGCCAGCAGCACCAGTACTAGCGGGAGGACAGATACGCAGTATTTT. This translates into CASSTSTSGRTDTQYF.

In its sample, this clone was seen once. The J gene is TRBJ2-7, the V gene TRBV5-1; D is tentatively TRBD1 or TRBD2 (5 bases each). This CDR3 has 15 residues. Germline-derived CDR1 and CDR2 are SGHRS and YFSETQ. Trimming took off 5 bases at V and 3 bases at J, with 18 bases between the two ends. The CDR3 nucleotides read TGCGCCAGCAGGCGGGCTGACAGTCCCCACTACGAGCAGTACTTC. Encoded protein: CASRRADSPHYEQYF.

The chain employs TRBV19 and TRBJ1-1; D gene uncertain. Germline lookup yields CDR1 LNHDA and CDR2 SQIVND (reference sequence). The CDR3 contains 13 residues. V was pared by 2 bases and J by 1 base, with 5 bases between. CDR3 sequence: CASSINGNTEAFF. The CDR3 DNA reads TGTGCCAGTAGTATAAATGGGAACACTGAAGCTTTCTTT.